In its sample, the clone carrying this TCR beta chain was seen a few times. Its antigen is not known. Germline assignment: CDR1 LGHNA and CDR2 YNFKEQ. Trimming removed 0 bases at V and 3 bases at J, with 4 bases between. The CDR3 length is 13 residues. TCRdb keeps only in-frame clones here, not all; method: immunoSEQ multiplex PCR. In the table there are around 49,000 clones, 80% to 90% of which are singletons. This sample was taken from a study of graft-versus-host responses after intestinal transplantation. Across the whole study: Recipients underwent multivisceral, liver-intestinal, or isolated intestinal transplants.

Findings of the study overall: Present in recipient marrow, GvH clones included some that appeared first in ileum or blood. Early post-transplant HvG declines tracked with peak circulating GvH clone levels. Those patients showing graft-donor T cell macrochimerism displayed high graft-versus-host to host-versus-graft clonal ratios in allografts.

This clonotype was sampled from a human donor who was the organ donor for an intestinal transplant. This sample comprised unstimulated CD4+ T cells sorted from spleen or lymph node cells, obtained before transplant. V gene TRBV4-2 combines with J gene TRBJ2-3, with D uncertain. The CDR3 reads CASSQDYTDTQYF. CDR3 DNA: TGTGCCAGCAGCCAAGATTATACAGATACGCAGTATTTT.